This T cell receptor beta chain was identified during a study of molecular identifiers for immune sequencing clone quantification. Findings and caveats of the study: Highly expanded clone sizes could end up underestimated if a barcode were shared by identical TCR molecules.

Previously published methods and listed TCR primers were used for the bulk TCR libraries. TCRdb reprocessed the PCR reads with MiXCR, giving one entry per CDR3 protein. The data show about 630,000 distinct CDR3 sequences, roughly 25% seen once. CDR1 is LGHNA, CDR2 YSLEER, per germline. The CDR3 has 14 amino acids. Trimming removed 4 bases from V and 6 bases from J, with 15 bases in between. This clonotype was seen a single time. Antigen: not known. This clone may be a read error of a much larger clone one base away. The sequence derives from a human donor in good health. Some libraries in this study had Jurkat cell RNA spiked in. This rearrangement joins TRBV4-3 to TRBJ1-1; weak D call: TRBD1 (6 bases). The source material was naive CD8+ T cells from blood, with Jurkat cell RNA spiked in. Described subset: FACS-sorted CD8+CD4-CCR7+CD45RA+ naive T cells. The CDR3 loop reads CASSPTQGFAEAFF. DNA for the CDR3: TGCGCCAGCAGCCCAACACAGGGTTTCGCTGAAGCTTTCTTT.